This is a list of T cell receptor beta chains from one sample in a study of T-cell reconstitution after alpha-beta-depleted transplantation in children. MiXCR was run by TCRdb on the PCR reads, yielding one entry per CDR3 protein. The sample holds about 440,000 distinct CDR3 sequences; 43% are singletons and the top ten take around a quarter. Material: PBMCs, obtained before TCRalphabeta/CD19-depleted stem cell transplant. All receptors come from a girl aged 2-15 years with aplastic anemia, due to receive a stem cell transplant. The CDR3 runs from the conserved cysteine through the conserved F or W. A D gene is named only where the DNA matches it firmly. Size is omitted from some rows. Given values are once, few, many or a class for expanded clones.

clone size	V gene	D gene	J gene	CDR3 protein	CDR3 DNA
.	TRBV29-1	.	TRBJ2-3	CSAVVSLSPSFTDTQYF	TGCAGCGCGGTTGTCAGCCTCTCACCCTCATTCACAGATACGCAGTATTTT
many	TRBV20-1	.	TRBJ2-7	CSALDSYEQYF	TGCAGTGCTCTTGACTCCTACGAGCAGTACTTC
.	TRBV7-9	.	TRBJ2-3	CASTALDSTADTQYF	TGTGCCAGCACCGCCCTGGACTCAACGGCAGATACGCAGTATTTT
.	TRBV20-1	.	TRBJ2-1	CSARDGGGYYNEQFF	TGCAGTGCTAGAGATGGGGGGGGCTACTACAATGAGCAGTTCTTC
many	TRBV7-2	TRBD2	TRBJ2-5	CASSLAGLAGGGETQYF	TGTGCCAGCAGCTTAGCGGGGCTAGCGGGAGGTGGAGAGACCCAGTACTTC
.	TRBV27	TRBD1	TRBJ1-4	CASSNIQGSEKLFF	TGTGCCAGCTCAAACATACAGGGGAGTGAAAAACTGTTTTTT
many	TRBV5-1	TRBD2	TRBJ2-1	CASSLALTTSGSQNEQFF	TGCGCCAGCAGCTTGGCCCTCACGACTAGCGGGAGTCAGAATGAGCAGTTCTTC
.	TRBV10-3	TRBD1	TRBJ1-1	CAATGVGNTEAFF	TGTGCCGCTACAGGGGTAGGGAACACTGAAGCTTTCTTT
.	TRBV25-1	.	TRBJ2-1	CASSDELGSYNEQFF	TGTGCCAGCAGTGATGAATTGGGCTCCTACAATGAGCAGTTCTTC
.	TRBV5-1	.	TRBJ2-1	CASSSLGLFGDNEQFF	TGCGCCAGCAGCTCACTCGGTCTCTTCGGCGACAATGAGCAGTTCTTC
.	TRBV30	.	TRBJ2-4	CAWLSLAKNIQYF	TGTGCCTGGCTGTCCCTAGCCAAAAACATTCAGTACTTC
.	TRBV5-1	.	TRBJ1-1	CASSLDISNTEAFF	TGCGCCAGCAGCTTGGACATTTCGAACACTGAAGCTTTCTTT
many	TRBV5-5	.	TRBJ2-2	CASSFLQNTGELFF	TGTGCCAGCAGCTTCCTACAGAACACCGGGGAGCTGTTTTTT
few	TRBV20-1	.	TRBJ2-4	CSAGGQGASAKNIQYF	TGCAGTGCCGGGGGGCAGGGGGCTTCTGCCAAAAACATTCAGTACTTC
few	TRBV10-2	.	TRBJ2-7	CASRAGQTYEQYF	TGCGCCAGCAGGGCGGGACAGACCTACGAGCAGTACTTC
.	TRBV28	.	TRBJ2-5	CASHPAVGARTQYF	TGTGCCAGCCACCCTGCGGTGGGGGCAAGGACCCAGTACTTC
.	TRBV28	.	TRBJ2-7	CASSLILSQEQYF	TGTGCCAGCAGTTTAATCCTATCTCAGGAGCAGTACTTC
many	TRBV5-1	TRBD2	TRBJ2-1	CASSLPESLAAYNEQFF	TGCGCCAGCAGCTTGCCAGAATCACTAGCGGCCTACAATGAGCAGTTCTTC
.	TRBV4-1	TRBD2	TRBJ2-2	CASKQDAGGLAGELFF	TGCGCCAGCAAACAGGACGCGGGGGGCCTGGCCGGGGAGCTGTTTTTT
.	TRBV4-2	TRBD1	TRBJ2-5	CASSPMGQGAVETQYF	TGTGCCAGCAGCCCTATGGGACAGGGGGCCGTAGAGACCCAGTACTTC
many	TRBV2	TRBD1	TRBJ2-3	CASPGQAADTQYF	TGTGCCAGCCCGGGACAGGCCGCAGATACGCAGTATTTT
.	TRBV20-1	.	TRBJ1-6	CSARERGVGSPLHF	TGCAGTGCTAGAGAGAGAGGAGTCGGGTCACCCCTCCACTTT
.	TRBV11-2	TRBD1	TRBJ1-3	CASSSSPPRQGYGNTIYF	TGTGCCAGCAGCTCATCCCCCCCGAGACAGGGATATGGAAACACCATATATTTT
many	TRBV7-2	.	TRBJ2-1	CASSLQQGSYNEQFF	TGTGCCAGCAGCTTACAGCAGGGCTCCTACAATGAGCAGTTCTTC
few	TRBV5-5	.	TRBJ2-7	CASSYASYEQYF	TGTGCCAGCAGTTACGCTTCCTACGAGCAGTACTTC
.	TRBV3-1	TRBD2	TRBJ2-1	CASSQVAGVNYNEQFF	TGTGCCAGCAGCCAAGTAGCGGGAGTAAACTACAATGAGCAGTTCTTC
few	TRBV5-1	.	TRBJ2-2	CASSLGVYPTGELFF	TGCGCCAGCAGCTTGGGGGTCTACCCAACCGGGGAGCTGTTTTTT
.	TRBV6-1	TRBD1	TRBJ2-1	CASSPDRRTSSYNEQFF	TGTGCCAGCAGCCCGGACAGGCGGACGAGCTCCTACAATGAGCAGTTCTTC